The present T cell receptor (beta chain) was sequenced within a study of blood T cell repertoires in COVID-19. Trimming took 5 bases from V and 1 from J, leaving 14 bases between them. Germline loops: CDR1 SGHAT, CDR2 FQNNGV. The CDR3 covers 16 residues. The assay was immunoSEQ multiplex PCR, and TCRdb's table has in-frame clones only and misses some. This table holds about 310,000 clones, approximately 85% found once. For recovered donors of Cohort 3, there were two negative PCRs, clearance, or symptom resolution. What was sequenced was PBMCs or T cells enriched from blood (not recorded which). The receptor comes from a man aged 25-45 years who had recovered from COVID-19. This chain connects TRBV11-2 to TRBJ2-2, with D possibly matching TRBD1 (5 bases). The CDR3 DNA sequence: TGTGCCAGCAGCCGGGTGGGGCTGTTGAACACCGGGGAGCTGTTTTTT. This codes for CASSRVGLLNTGELFF.